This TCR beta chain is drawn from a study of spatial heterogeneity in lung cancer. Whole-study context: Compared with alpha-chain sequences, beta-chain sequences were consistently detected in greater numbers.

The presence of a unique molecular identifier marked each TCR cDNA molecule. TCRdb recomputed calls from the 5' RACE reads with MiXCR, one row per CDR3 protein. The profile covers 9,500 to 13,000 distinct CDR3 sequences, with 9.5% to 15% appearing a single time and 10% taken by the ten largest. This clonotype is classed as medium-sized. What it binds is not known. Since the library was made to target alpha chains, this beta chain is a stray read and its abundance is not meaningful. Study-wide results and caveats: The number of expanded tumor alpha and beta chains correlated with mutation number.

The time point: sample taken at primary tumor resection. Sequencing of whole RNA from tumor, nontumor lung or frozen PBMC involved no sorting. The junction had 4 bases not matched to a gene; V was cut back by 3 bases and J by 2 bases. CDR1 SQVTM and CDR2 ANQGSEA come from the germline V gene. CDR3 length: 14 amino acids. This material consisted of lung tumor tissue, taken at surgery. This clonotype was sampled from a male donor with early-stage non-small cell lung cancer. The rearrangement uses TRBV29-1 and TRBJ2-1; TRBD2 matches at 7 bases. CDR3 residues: CSVEGGFTYNEQFF. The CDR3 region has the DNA TGCAGCGTTGAGGGGGGGTTCACCTACAATGAGCAGTTCTTC.